This T cell receptor beta chain was profiled in a study of blood T cell repertoires in COVID-19. TCRdb's table, derived via immunoSEQ multiplex PCR, lists solely in-frame clones and lacks some. The table lists some 210,000 clones, around 81% of them singletons. The V and J ends lost 1 base and 10 bases, in that order; junction bases with no gene match: 13. CDR3 size: 17 residues. Per germline, CDR1 LNHDA and CDR2 SQIVND (reference sequence). This sequence joins TRBV19 and TRBJ1-3; TRBD1 agrees at 10 bases. This TCR derives from a woman aged 50 to 65 with acute COVID-19. The specimen was PBMCs or T cells enriched from blood (not recorded which). DNA for the CDR3: TGTGCCAGTAGTATAGGTGGGACAGGGGATGTTTCGGGAACCATATATTTT. Translated, it gives CASSIGGTGDVSGTIYF.